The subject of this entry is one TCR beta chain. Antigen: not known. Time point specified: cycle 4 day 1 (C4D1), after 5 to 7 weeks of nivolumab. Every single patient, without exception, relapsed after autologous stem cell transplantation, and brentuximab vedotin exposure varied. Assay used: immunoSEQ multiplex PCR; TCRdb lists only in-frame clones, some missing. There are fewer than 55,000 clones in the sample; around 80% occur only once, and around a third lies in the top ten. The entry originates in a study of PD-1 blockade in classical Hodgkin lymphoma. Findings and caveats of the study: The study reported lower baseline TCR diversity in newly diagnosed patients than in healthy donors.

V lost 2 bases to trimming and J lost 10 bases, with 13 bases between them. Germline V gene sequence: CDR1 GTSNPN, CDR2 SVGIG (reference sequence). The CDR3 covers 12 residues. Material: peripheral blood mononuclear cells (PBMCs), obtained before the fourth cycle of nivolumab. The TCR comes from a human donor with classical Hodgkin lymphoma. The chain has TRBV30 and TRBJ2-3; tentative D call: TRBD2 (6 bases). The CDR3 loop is CAWSPTSPAQYF. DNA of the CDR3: TGTGCCTGGAGTCCAACTAGCCCAGCGCAGTATTTT.